This entry describes one T cell receptor (beta chain). As yet, its antigen is unknown. With the 5' RACE reads reprocessed, TCRdb shows one record per CDR3 protein and no DNA. This listing includes roughly 200,000 distinct CDR3 sequences. These data originate in a study of monozygotic twins with inflammatory bowel disease. General study results and limits: Concordance status among twins (concordant versus discordant) showed no link to repertoire similarity, possibly from limited power.

What was sequenced was blood. This clonotype was obtained from a human donor with ulcerative colitis or Crohn's disease, or a healthy co-twin of an affected twin (not recorded which).

CDR3 sequence reads: CATRPQGAYGELFF. The chain has TRBV10-2 and TRBJ2-2; TCRdb designates TRBD1, a call that cannot be tested without DNA. Per germline, CDR1 WSHSY and CDR2 SAAADI. This CDR3 has 14 residues.